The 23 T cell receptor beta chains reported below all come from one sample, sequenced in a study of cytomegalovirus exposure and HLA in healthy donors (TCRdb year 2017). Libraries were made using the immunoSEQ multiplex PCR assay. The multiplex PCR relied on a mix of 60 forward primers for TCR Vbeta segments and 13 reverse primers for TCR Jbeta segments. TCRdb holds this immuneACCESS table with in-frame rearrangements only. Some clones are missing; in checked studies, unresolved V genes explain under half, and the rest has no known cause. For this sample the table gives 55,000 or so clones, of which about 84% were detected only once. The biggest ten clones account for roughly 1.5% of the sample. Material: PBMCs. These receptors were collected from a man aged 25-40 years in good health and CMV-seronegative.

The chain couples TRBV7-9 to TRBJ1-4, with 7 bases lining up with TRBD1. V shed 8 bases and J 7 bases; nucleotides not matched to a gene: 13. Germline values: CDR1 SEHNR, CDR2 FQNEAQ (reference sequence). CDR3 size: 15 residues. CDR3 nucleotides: TGTGCCAGCGCTACCTCGACAGGGATAAGTGAAAAACTGTTTTTT. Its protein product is CASATSTGISEKLFF. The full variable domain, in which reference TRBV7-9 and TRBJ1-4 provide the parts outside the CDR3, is DTGVSQNPRHKITKRGQNVTFRCDPISEHNRLYWYRQTLGQGPEFLTYFQNEAQLEKSRLLSDRFSAERPKGSFSTLEIQRTEQGDSAMYLCASATSTGISEKLFFGSGTQLSVL.

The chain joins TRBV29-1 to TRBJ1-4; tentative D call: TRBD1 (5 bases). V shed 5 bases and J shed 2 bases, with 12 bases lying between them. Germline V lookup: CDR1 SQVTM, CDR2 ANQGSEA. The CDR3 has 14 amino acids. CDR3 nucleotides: TGCAGCGTTAGGGCGGGGGGGACTAATGAAAAACTGTTTTTT. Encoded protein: CSVRAGGTNEKLFF.

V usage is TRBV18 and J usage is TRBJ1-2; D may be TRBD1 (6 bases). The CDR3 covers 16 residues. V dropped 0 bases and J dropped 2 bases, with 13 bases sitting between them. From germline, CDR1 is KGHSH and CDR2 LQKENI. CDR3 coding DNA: TGTGCCAGCTCACCACCGGACAGTAGGACCAACTATGGCTACACCTTC. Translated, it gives CASSPPDSRTNYGYTF. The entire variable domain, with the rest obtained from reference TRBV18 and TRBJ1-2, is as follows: NAGVMQNPRHLVRRRGQEARLRCSPMKGHSHVYWYRQLPEEGLKFMVYLQKENIIDESGMPKERFSAEFPKEGPSILRIQQVVRGDSAAYFCASSPPDSRTNYGYTFGSGTRLTVV.

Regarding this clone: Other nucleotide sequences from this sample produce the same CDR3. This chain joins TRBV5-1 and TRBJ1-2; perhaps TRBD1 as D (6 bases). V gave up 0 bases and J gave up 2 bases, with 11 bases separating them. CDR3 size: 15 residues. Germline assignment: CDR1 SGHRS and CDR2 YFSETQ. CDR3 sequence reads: CASSLGAGENYGYTF. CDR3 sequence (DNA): TGCGCCAGCAGCTTGGGGGCAGGGGAAAACTATGGCTACACCTTC.

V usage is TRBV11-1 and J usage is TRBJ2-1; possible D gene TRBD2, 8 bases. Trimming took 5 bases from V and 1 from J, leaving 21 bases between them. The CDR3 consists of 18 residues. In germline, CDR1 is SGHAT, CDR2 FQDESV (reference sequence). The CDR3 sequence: CASSPRGGLVGSYNEQFF. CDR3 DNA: TGTGCCAGCAGCCCCAGGGGGGGACTAGTTGGGTCCTACAATGAGCAGTTCTTC. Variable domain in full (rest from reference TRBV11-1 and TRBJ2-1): EAEVAQSPRYKITEKSQAVAFWCDPISGHATLYWYRQILGQGPELLVQFQDESVVDDSQLPKDRFSAERLKGVDSTLKIQPAELGDSAMYLCASSPRGGLVGSYNEQFFGPGTRLTVL.

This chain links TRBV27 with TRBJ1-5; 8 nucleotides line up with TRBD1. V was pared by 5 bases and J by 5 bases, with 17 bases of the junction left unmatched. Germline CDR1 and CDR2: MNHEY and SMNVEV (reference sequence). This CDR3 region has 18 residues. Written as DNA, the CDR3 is TGTGCCAGCAGTATGGGACAGGTGGACGCCTCACCCTATCAGCCCCAGCATTTT. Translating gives CASSMGQVDASPYQPQHF.

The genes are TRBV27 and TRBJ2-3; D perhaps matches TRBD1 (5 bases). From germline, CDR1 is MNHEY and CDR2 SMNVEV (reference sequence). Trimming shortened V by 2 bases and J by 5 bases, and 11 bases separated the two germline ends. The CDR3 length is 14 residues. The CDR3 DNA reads TGTGCCAGCAGTTTAGTGGGCCAGGGAGATACGCAGTATTTT. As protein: CASSLVGQGDTQYF.

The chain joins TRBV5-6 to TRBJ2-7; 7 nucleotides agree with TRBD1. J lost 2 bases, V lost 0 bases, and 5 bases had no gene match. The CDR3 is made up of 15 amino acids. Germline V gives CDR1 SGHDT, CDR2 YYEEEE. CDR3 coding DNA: TGTGCCAGCAGCTTGGGGTACAGGGGAACCTACGAGCAGTACTTC. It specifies CASSLGYRGTYEQYF.

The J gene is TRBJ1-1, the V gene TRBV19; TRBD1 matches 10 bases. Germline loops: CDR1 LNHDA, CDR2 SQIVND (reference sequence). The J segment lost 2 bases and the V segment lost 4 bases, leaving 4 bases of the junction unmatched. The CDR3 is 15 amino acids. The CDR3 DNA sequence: TGTGCCAGTAGTACCGACAGGGGGCGAAACACTGAAGCTTTCTTT. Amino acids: CASSTDRGRNTEAFF.

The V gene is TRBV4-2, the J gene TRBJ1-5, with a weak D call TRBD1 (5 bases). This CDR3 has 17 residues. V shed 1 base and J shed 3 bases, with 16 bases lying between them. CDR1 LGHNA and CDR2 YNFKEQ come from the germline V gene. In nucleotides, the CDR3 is TGTGCCAGCAGCCAAGTCCCCACAGGCGACGACAATCAGCCCCAGCATTTT. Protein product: CASSQVPTGDDNQPQHF.

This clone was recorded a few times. The CDR3 DNA follows: TGCGCCAGCAGCCAAGAACCCGGGACAGCGAACACTGAAGCTTTCTTT. Protein: CASSQEPGTANTEAFF. The genes are TRBV4-3 and TRBJ1-1, with TRBD1 identical over 7 bases. Germline V gene lookup returns CDR1 LGHNA and CDR2 YSLEER. Germline trimming cut 0 bases from V and 1 base from J; bases unmatched to any gene: 5. This CDR3 contains 16 residues.

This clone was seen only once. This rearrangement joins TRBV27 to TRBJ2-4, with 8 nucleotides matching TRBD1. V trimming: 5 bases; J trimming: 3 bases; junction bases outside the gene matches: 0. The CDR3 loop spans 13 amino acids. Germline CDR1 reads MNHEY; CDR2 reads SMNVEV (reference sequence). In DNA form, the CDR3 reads TGTGCCAGCAGTGGACAGGGCAAAAACATTCAGTACTTC. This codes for CASSGQGKNIQYF.

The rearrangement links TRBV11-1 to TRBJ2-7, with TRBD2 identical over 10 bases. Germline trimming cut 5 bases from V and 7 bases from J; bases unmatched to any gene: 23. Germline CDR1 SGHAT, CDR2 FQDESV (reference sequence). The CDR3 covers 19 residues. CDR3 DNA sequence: TGTGCCAGCAGCCCCACGCCGGGTAGTAGCGGGGGGCCCATTGGTGAGCAGTACTTC. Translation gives CASSPTPGSSGGPIGEQYF.

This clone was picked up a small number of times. Here the CDR3 reads CASSLELSGGYNEQFF. CDR3 coding DNA: TGTGCCAGCAGCCTTGAACTCAGCGGGGGGTACAATGAGCAGTTCTTC. The rearrangement joins TRBV5-4 to TRBJ2-1; 9 bases match TRBD2. J was trimmed by 4 bases and V by 4 bases; bases with no gene match: 9. The CDR3 is made up of 16 amino acids. Per the germline V gene, CDR1 is SGHNT and CDR2 is YYREEE (reference sequence).

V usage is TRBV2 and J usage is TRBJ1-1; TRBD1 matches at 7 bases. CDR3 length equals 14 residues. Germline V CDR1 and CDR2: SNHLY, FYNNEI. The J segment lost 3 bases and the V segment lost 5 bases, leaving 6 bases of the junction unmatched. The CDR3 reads CASSRQGRDTEAFF. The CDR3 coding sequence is TGTGCCAGCAGTCGACAGGGCCGGGACACTGAAGCTTTCTTT.

Here the CDR3 reads CASSPGRSADNEQFF. CDR3 nucleotide sequence: TGCGCCAGCAGCCCCGGGAGGTCCGCAGACAATGAGCAGTTCTTC. The rearrangement joins TRBV5-1 to TRBJ2-1; 7 nucleotides line up with TRBD2. Germline trimming cut 4 bases from V and 5 bases from J; bases unmatched to any gene: 9. Looked up from germline, CDR1 is SGHRS and CDR2 is YFSETQ. This CDR3 comprises 15 residues.

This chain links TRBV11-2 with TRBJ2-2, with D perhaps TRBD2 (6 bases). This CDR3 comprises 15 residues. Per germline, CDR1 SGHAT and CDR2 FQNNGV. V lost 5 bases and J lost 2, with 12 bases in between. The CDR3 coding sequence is TGTGCCAGCAGCCTTTCCGGGACTAACACCGGGGAGCTGTTTTTT. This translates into CASSLSGTNTGELFF. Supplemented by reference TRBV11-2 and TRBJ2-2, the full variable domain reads EAGVAQSPRYKIIEKRQSVAFWCNPISGHATLYWYQQILGQGPKLLIQFQNNGVVDDSQLPKDRFSAERLKGVDSTLKIQPAKLEDSAVYLCASSLSGTNTGELFFGEGSRLTVL.

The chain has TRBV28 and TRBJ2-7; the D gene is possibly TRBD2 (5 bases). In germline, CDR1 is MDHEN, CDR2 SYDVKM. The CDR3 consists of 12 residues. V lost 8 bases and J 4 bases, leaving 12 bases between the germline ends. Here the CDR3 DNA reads TGTGCCAGCCTCGGGGATCCGTACGAGCAGTACTTC. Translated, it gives CASLGDPYEQYF.

Here the CDR3 reads CASSGRTGDNSPLHF. The CDR3 nucleotides read TGTGCCAGCAGCGGACGGACAGGGGATAATTCACCCCTCCACTTT. The chain recombines TRBV7-2 with TRBJ1-6, with 9 bases lining up with TRBD1. This CDR3 has 15 amino acids. Germline CDR1 reads SGHTA; CDR2 reads FQGNSA. Trimming took 5 bases from V and 5 from J; bases not matched to a gene: 4.

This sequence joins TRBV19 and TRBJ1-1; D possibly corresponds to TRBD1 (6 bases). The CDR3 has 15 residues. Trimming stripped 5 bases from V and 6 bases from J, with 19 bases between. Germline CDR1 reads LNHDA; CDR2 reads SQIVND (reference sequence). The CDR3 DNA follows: TGTGCCAGTAGTCTGGGACATTCCGGGATCGCTGAAGCTTTCTTT. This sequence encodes CASSLGHSGIAEAFF.

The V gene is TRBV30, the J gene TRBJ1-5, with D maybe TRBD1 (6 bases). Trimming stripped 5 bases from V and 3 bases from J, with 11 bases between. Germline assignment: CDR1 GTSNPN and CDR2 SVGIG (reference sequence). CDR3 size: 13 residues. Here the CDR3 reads CAWETGLNQPQHF. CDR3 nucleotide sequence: TGTGCCTGGGAGACAGGCCTCAATCAGCCCCAGCATTTT.

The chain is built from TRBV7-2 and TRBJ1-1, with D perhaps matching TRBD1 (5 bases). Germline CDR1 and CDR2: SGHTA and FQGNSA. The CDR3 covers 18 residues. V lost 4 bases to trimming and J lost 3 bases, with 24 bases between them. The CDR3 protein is CASSSQSLVGQFHTEAFF. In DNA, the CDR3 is TGTGCCAGCAGCTCCCAGAGTTTAGTGGGGCAATTCCACACTGAAGCTTTCTTT.

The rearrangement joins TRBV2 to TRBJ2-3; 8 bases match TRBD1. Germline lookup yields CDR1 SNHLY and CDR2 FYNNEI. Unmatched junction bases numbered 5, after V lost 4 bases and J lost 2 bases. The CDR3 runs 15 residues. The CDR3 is CASSVTGGYTDTQYF. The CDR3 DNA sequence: TGTGCCAGCAGTGTTACAGGGGGATACACAGATACGCAGTATTTT. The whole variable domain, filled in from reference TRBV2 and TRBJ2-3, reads EPEVTQTPSHQVTQMGQEVILRCVPISNHLYFYWYRQILGQKVEFLVSFYNNEISEKSEIFDDQFSVERPDGSNFTLKIRSTKLEDSAMYFCASSVTGGYTDTQYFGPGTRLTVL.